The 15 T cell receptor beta chains below were found in one sample sequenced in a study of blood T cell repertoires in COVID-19. Measured with immunoSEQ multiplex PCR; TCRdb has only the in-frame clones, and not every one. The table has about 190,000 clones, about 86% seen once. Specimen: peripheral blood. These receptors originate from a woman aged 18-29 years who had recovered from COVID-19.

CDR3: CASSLRTGGQETQYF. DNA for the CDR3: TGTGCCAGCAGCTTGAGAACAGGGGGACAGGAGACCCAGTACTTC. The genes are TRBV5-4 and TRBJ2-5, with 8 bases fitting TRBD1. The CDR3 is 15 amino acids. V was clipped by 1 base and J by 5 bases; unmatched bases: 7. Per the germline V gene, CDR1 is SGHNT and CDR2 is YYREEE (reference sequence).

The rearrangement links TRBV2 to TRBJ2-3; 7 bases agree with TRBD1. Trimming cost V 3 bases and J 2 bases; bases outside gene matches: 5. The CDR3 spans 15 residues. Germline V gives CDR1 SNHLY, CDR2 FYNNEI. CDR3 DNA sequence: TGTGCCAGCAGTGAGGACAGGCAAGCCACAGATACGCAGTATTTT. It is translated as CASSEDRQATDTQYF.

The rearrangement links TRBV27 to TRBJ1-2; D may be TRBD1 (5 bases). The CDR3 covers 17 residues. Germline V CDR1 and CDR2: MNHEY, SMNVEV (reference sequence). V shed 4 bases and J shed 4 bases, with 22 bases lying between them. The CDR3 nucleotides are TGTGCCAGCAGTTACCGCTTCCTGGCGACAGCCCTCTATGGCTACACCTTC. This gives the protein CASSYRFLATALYGYTF.

The V and J genes are TRBV7-3 and TRBJ2-3, with 9 bases fitting TRBD2. This CDR3 contains 16 residues. The ends lost 5 bases at V and 0 bases at J; junction bases unmatched: 6. From germline, CDR1 is SGHTA and CDR2 FQGTGA. The CDR3 loop reads CASSSLSGGSTDTQYF. The CDR3 DNA reads TGTGCCAGCAGCAGCCTTAGCGGGGGAAGCACAGATACGCAGTATTTT.

This clone was recorded a few times. V is TRBV10-3 and J is TRBJ2-1; a weak D match, TRBD2 (7 bases). Trimming took 0 bases from V and 4 from J, leaving 13 bases between them. Germline CDR1 reads ENHRY; CDR2 reads SYGVKD. There are 16 residues in the CDR3. CDR3 sequence reads: CAISESMGGRYNEQFF. The DNA of the CDR3 is TGTGCCATCAGTGAGTCGATGGGGGGGCGATACAATGAGCAGTTCTTC.

The chain joins TRBV19 to TRBJ2-1; 11 bases are shared with TRBD2. The ends lost 4 bases at V and 2 bases at J; junction bases unmatched: 4. Germline V gene sequence: CDR1 LNHDA, CDR2 SQIVND (reference sequence). The CDR3 sequence is 16 residues long. The CDR3 sequence: CASSRLAGYAYNEQFF. The CDR3 DNA reads as TGTGCCAGTAGTAGACTAGCGGGGTATGCCTACAATGAGCAGTTCTTC.

The V call is TRBV27, the J call TRBJ2-5; weak D call: TRBD2 (6 bases). This CDR3 has 14 amino acids. The V gene lost 2 bases and the J gene lost 0 bases, with 7 bases spanning the gap. Germline V gene data show CDR1 as MNHEY and CDR2 as SMNVEV (reference sequence). As DNA, the CDR3 is TGTGCCAGCAGTTTAACTAGCAACCAAGAGACCCAGTACTTC. Translated: CASSLTSNQETQYF.

This clone is a singleton in its sample. The genes are TRBV4-3 and TRBJ1-2; perhaps TRBD1 as D (5 bases). CDR1 is LGHNA, CDR2 YSLEER, per germline. The CDR3 runs 13 residues. Trimming stripped 0 bases from V and 3 bases from J, with 5 bases between. CDR3 nucleotides: TGCGCCAGCAGCCAAGACAGGGACTATGGCTACACCTTC. Amino acids: CASSQDRDYGYTF.

This rearrangement joins TRBV6-2 or TRBV6-3 to TRBJ2-7; 7 nucleotides match TRBD1. Germline V CDR1 and CDR2: MNHEY, SVGEGT. V dropped 6 bases and J dropped 1; count of bases not matched to a gene: 6. This CDR3 region has 14 residues. CDR3 amino acids: CASRYRGQSYEQYV. Written as DNA, the CDR3 is TGTGCCAGCAGATACAGGGGCCAGTCCTACGAGCAGTACGTC.

This rearrangement joins TRBV7-9 to TRBJ1-6; D perhaps matches TRBD1 (6 bases). Trimming left V 7 bases short and J 7 bases short, with 20 bases between. The CDR3 totals 16 residues. Germline CDR1 and CDR2: SEHNR and FQNEAQ (reference sequence). CDR3: CASTPIPGHLNSPLHF. Written as DNA, the CDR3 is TGTGCCAGCACCCCGATACCGGGACACTTAAATTCACCCCTCCACTTT. The full variable domain, with the rest looked up from reference TRBV7-9 and TRBJ1-6, is DTGVSQNPRHKITKRGQNVTFRCDPISEHNRLYWYRQTLGQGPEFLTYFQNEAQLEKSRLLSDRFSAERPKGSFSTLEIQRTEQGDSAMYLCASTPIPGHLNSPLHFGNGTRLTVT.

V gene TRBV29-1 combines with J gene TRBJ1-5, with 8 bases lining up with TRBD1. This CDR3 has 13 residues. V shed 5 bases and J 3 bases; nucleotides not matched to a gene: 3. The V gene's germline CDR1 is SQVTM and CDR2 ANQGSEA. The CDR3 DNA reads TGCAGCGTTAAACAGGGGGTCAATCAGCCCCAGCATTTT. Encoded protein: CSVKQGVNQPQHF.

This sequence joins TRBV7-8 and TRBJ2-7; tentative D call: TRBD2 (6 bases). Germline assignment: CDR1 SGHVS and CDR2 FQNEAQ. V lost 3 bases and J 4 bases, leaving 10 bases between the germline ends. The CDR3 consists of 13 residues. CDR3 region: CASSLGGPYEQYF. The CDR3 DNA sequence: TGTGCCAGCAGCTTGGGGGGACCATACGAGCAGTACTTC.

V is TRBV4-3 and J is TRBJ1-5; TRBD1 might be the D (5 bases). Trimming shortened V by 0 bases and J by 7 bases, and 16 bases separated the two germline ends. This CDR3 spans 16 amino acids. Germline loops: CDR1 LGHNA, CDR2 YSLEER. The CDR3 protein is CASSQDYSAGPQPQHF. The CDR3 nucleotides read TGCGCCAGCAGCCAAGATTACTCGGCAGGGCCCCAGCCCCAGCATTTT.

The chain combines TRBV11-2 with TRBJ1-2; D perhaps matches TRBD1 (5 bases). The germline CDR1 and CDR2 sequences are SGHAT and FQNNGV. The CDR3 has 12 residues. The ends were cut back, 5 bases at V and 6 bases at J, with 10 bases in the middle. CDR3: CASSAQADGYTF. The CDR3, as DNA: TGTGCCAGCAGCGCACAGGCGGATGGCTACACCTTC.

The rearrangement links TRBV4-2 to TRBJ1-6, with 9 bases lining up with TRBD1. V trimming: 3 bases; J trimming: 2 bases; junction bases outside the gene matches: 5. The germline V gene encodes CDR1 LGHNA and CDR2 YNFKEQ. This CDR3 has 17 residues. DNA of the CDR3: TGTGCCAGCAGCCACGGGGACAGGGCAACCTATAATTCACCCCTCCACTTT. This gives the protein CASSHGDRATYNSPLHF.